This TCR beta chain was identified in a study of CD4+ T cells in melanoma. Sequenced by immunoSEQ multiplex PCR; TCRdb stores in-frame clones only, minus some. The repertoire holds 13,000 or so clones, with approximately 71% as singletons. Concerning this clone itself: Antigen unknown.

Study-wide results and limits: A reported correlation linked neoantigen-specific CD4+ T cells to CD8+, macrophage and B cell function. Diverse differentiation states were reported for melanoma neoantigen-specific CD4+ T cells.

Germline CDR1 KGHSH, CDR2 LQKENI. The CDR3 sequence is 16 residues long. Trimming at V came to 3 bases and at J to 5 bases, leaving 8 bases not matched to a gene. This receptor was taken from a human donor with melanoma. The chain carries TRBV18 and TRBJ2-5; 11 nucleotides agree with TRBD1. Sequenced material: cells from a culture (not recorded whether cultured in vitro). CDR3 protein: CASSPGQGAGAETQYF. The CDR3 DNA follows: TGTGCCAGCTCACCCGGACAGGGGGCGGGTGCGGAGACCCAGTACTTC. Full variable domain (rest looked up from reference TRBV18 and TRBJ2-5): NAGVMQNPRHLVRRRGQEARLRCSPMKGHSHVYWYRQLPEEGLKFMVYLQKENIIDESGMPKERFSAEFPKEGPSILRIQQVVRGDSAAYFCASSPGQGAGAETQYFGPGTRLLVL.